Following are 28 T cell receptor beta chains from one sample sequenced in a study of shared T cell receptors in the human thymus. Repertoires were generated with immunoSEQ multiplex PCR, while TCRdb's copy carries only in-frame clones and drops some. The sample includes about 380,000 clones, approximately 95% of them seen just once. The specimen was thymocytes. The source of these receptors is a human donor.

The V gene is TRBV5-6, the J gene TRBJ1-5, with 7 bases lining up with TRBD1. The CDR3 runs to 15 residues. The V and J ends lost 4 bases and 4 bases, in that order; junction bases with no gene match: 8. Germline V gives CDR1 SGHDT, CDR2 YYEEEE. The CDR3 nucleotides read TGTGCCAGCAGCATACGACAGGGTTGGAATCAGCCCCAGCATTTT. It translates to CASSIRQGWNQPQHF.

The J gene is TRBJ2-3, the V gene TRBV30, with TRBD2 matching 11 bases. CDR3 length: 17 amino acids. Germline CDR1 GTSNPN, CDR2 SVGIG (reference sequence). The junction had 12 bases not matched to a gene; V was cut back by 0 bases and J by 7 bases. Here the CDR3 DNA reads TGTGCCTGGAGTGTACCCACGACTAGCGGGGAGGGTCATACGCAGTATTTT. Amino acid sequence: CAWSVPTTSGEGHTQYF.

V gene TRBV6-1 combines with J gene TRBJ2-1; 9 positions agree with TRBD2. Germline loops: CDR1 MNHNS, CDR2 SASEGT. The V segment lost 2 bases and the J segment 3 bases; nucleotides outside the gene matches: 2. The CDR3 has 15 amino acids. The CDR3 region has the DNA TGTGCCAGCAGTGAAAGTAGCGGGGGCTACAATGAGCAGTTCTTC. Its protein is CASSESSGGYNEQFF.

The chain couples TRBV7-9 to TRBJ2-2; D may be TRBD1 (6 bases). The CDR3 contains 18 residues. V gave up 1 base and J gave up 2 bases, with 17 bases separating them. Per germline, CDR1 SEHNR and CDR2 FQNEAQ (reference sequence). The CDR3 protein is CASSLGYYPGHNTGELFF. The CDR3 bases are TGTGCCAGCAGCTTAGGTTACTACCCGGGACACAACACCGGGGAGCTGTTTTTT.

This chain connects TRBV5-4 to TRBJ1-2; no firm D call. The germline CDR1 and CDR2 sequences are SGHNT and YYREEE (reference sequence). V was shortened by 0 bases and J by 3 bases, with 15 bases between the two germline ends. The CDR3 is 16 residues long. CDR3 protein: CASSLDEAGRDYGYTF. The CDR3, as DNA: TGTGCCAGCAGCTTGGATGAGGCGGGTCGAGACTATGGCTACACCTTC.

DNA of the CDR3: TGCGCCAGCAGCCCCGGGGGGCTAGCGGGAGGGCCGGGCACAGATACGCAGTATTTT. Amino acids: CASSPGGLAGGPGTDTQYF. The chain uses TRBV5-1 and TRBJ2-3, with 12 positions matching TRBD2. This CDR3 contains 19 residues. Germline assignment: CDR1 SGHRS and CDR2 YFSETQ. The ends lost 4 bases at V and 1 base at J; junction bases unmatched: 13.

The chain uses TRBV28 and TRBJ2-6, with D tentatively TRBD2 (5 bases). CDR3 length: 16 residues. Germline V gene lookup returns CDR1 MDHEN and CDR2 SYDVKM. Trimming shortened V by 7 bases and J by 4 bases, and 17 bases separated the two germline ends. This CDR3 is CASITGLLGGANVLTF. Here the CDR3 DNA reads TGTGCCAGCATTACCGGACTCCTAGGAGGGGCCAACGTCCTGACTTTC.

The chain uses TRBV27 and TRBJ1-4; a possible D gene is TRBD1 (5 bases). Trimming pared 1 base from V and 8 bases from J, leaving 11 bases between. The CDR3 spans 14 residues. Germline CDR1 MNHEY, CDR2 SMNVEV (reference sequence). The CDR3 is CASSLFVAGEKLFF. DNA of the CDR3: TGTGCCAGCAGTTTATTTGTGGCAGGGGAAAAACTGTTTTTT.

This clone was detected once. This chain links TRBV27 with TRBJ2-7, with TRBD2 identical over 9 bases. Germline lookup yields CDR1 MNHEY and CDR2 SMNVEV (reference sequence). With 4 bases clipped from V and 4 bases from J, the junction kept 8 bases outside the gene matches. The CDR3 totals 15 residues. In nucleotides, the CDR3 is TGTGCCAGCAGTTCTCTAGCGGGGTCCTCGTACGAGCAGTACTTC. It encodes CASSSLAGSSYEQYF.

The chain employs TRBV7-9 and TRBJ2-1, with D unclear. The CDR3 runs to 13 residues. Germline loops: CDR1 SEHNR, CDR2 FQNEAQ (reference sequence). V shed 7 bases and J shed 9 bases, with 16 bases lying between them. CDR3 region: CASTPPIKVEQFF. In nucleotides, the CDR3 is TGTGCCAGCACCCCTCCCATAAAGGTTGAGCAGTTCTTC.

The chain links TRBV27 to TRBJ2-3; 8 positions agree with TRBD1. J gave up 2 bases and V 5 bases, and 15 bases lay outside the gene matches. Germline lookup yields CDR1 MNHEY and CDR2 SMNVEV (reference sequence). The CDR3 is made up of 18 amino acids. Here the CDR3 DNA reads TGTGCCAGCAGTCCCCCCGGGACAGGACCCCCTTTCACAGATACGCAGTATTTT. Amino acid sequence: CASSPPGTGPPFTDTQYF.

In regard to this clone: Different DNA sequences within this sample yield the same CDR3. The chain carries TRBV6-6 and TRBJ1-2; no reliable D call. The V gene's germline CDR1 is MNHNY and CDR2 SVGAGI (reference sequence). V was pared by 0 bases and J by 8 bases, with 13 bases between. The length of the CDR3 is 14 residues. This CDR3 reads CASSYSKTTGGYTF. CDR3 sequence (DNA): TGTGCCAGCAGTTACTCGAAGACCACTGGCGGCTACACCTTC.

The chain has TRBV6-5 and TRBJ1-1; no clear D. V shed 8 bases and J shed 4 bases, with 14 bases lying between them. Germline V gene sequence: CDR1 MNHEY, CDR2 SVGAGI. The length of the CDR3 is 13 residues. CDR3 nucleotides: TGTGCCAGCGGAGATCTATCGGGCACTGAAGCTTTCTTT. Translating it yields CASGDLSGTEAFF.

This rearrangement joins TRBV7-2 to TRBJ2-7; D is ambiguous. Germline V lookup: CDR1 SGHTA, CDR2 FQGNSA. The CDR3 is made up of 16 amino acids. Trimming stripped 5 bases from V and 3 bases from J, with 20 bases between. CDR3 region: CASSPRAASNHYEQYF. The DNA of the CDR3 is TGTGCCAGCAGCCCTCGGGCAGCCTCCAACCACTACGAGCAGTACTTC.

The V gene is TRBV10-2, the J gene TRBJ2-7; possibly TRBD2 for D (7 bases). CDR3 length: 15 residues. Trimming took 8 bases from V and 7 from J, leaving 24 bases between them. Germline CDR1 reads WSHSY; CDR2 reads SAAADI. CDR3 in DNA: TGCGCCAGCCGAGGGGGGGTATCCCTCCCCCCGGAGCAGTACTTC. This gives the protein CASRGGVSLPPEQYF.

The chain is built from TRBV7-8 and TRBJ2-7; 7 bases match TRBD1. This CDR3 contains 17 residues. The junction had 14 bases not matched to a gene; V was cut back by 1 base and J by 5 bases. Germline CDR1 and CDR2: SGHVS and FQNEAQ. The CDR3 DNA is TGTGCCAGCAGCTTAGAGGGGGCAGGTCGTCGATTTCACGAGCAGTACTTC. It specifies CASSLEGAGRRFHEQYF.

This rearrangement joins TRBV6-6 to TRBJ2-2, with a weak D call TRBD2 (6 bases). The CDR3 loop spans 14 amino acids. V lost 2 bases, J lost 4 bases, and 8 bases lay in between. Germline V lookup: CDR1 MNHNY, CDR2 SVGAGI (reference sequence). The CDR3 is CASSYGGGTGELFF. For the CDR3, the DNA is TGTGCCAGCAGTTACGGGGGAGGCACCGGGGAGCTGTTTTTT.

The chain links TRBV12-5 to TRBJ2-1, with a possible D match to TRBD2 (6 bases). Germline V gene sequence: CDR1 LGHNT, CDR2 FRNRAP. The V end lost 1 base, the J end lost 0 bases, and 16 bases lay between the germline ends. The CDR3 length is 18 residues. The CDR3 DNA reads as TGTGCTAGTGGTTTGGGTAGCGGTCCTCAAAGCTCCTACAATGAGCAGTTCTTC. Protein: CASGLGSGPQSSYNEQFF.

The CDR3: CASSYRGLETQYF. CDR3 nucleotide sequence: TGTGCCAGCAGCTACAGGGGGCTGGAGACCCAGTACTTC. The chain combines TRBV5-6 with TRBJ2-5; 9 nucleotides match TRBD1. Germline V gene sequence: CDR1 SGHDT, CDR2 YYEEEE. CDR3 length: 13 residues. Losses at the gene ends were 3 bases for V and 5 bases for J; bases not matched to a gene: 2.

The rearrangement uses TRBV5-1 and TRBJ2-1; TRBD2 agrees at 9 bases. The CDR3 runs to 17 residues. Germline V CDR1 and CDR2: SGHRS, YFSETQ. The V segment lost 2 bases and the J segment 4 bases; nucleotides outside the gene matches: 10. The CDR3 here is CASSFSALAGPYNEQFF. The CDR3 bases are TGCGCCAGCAGCTTTTCCGCACTAGCGGGTCCGTACAATGAGCAGTTCTTC.

The chain joins TRBV4-1 to TRBJ2-1, with D perhaps TRBD1 or TRBD2 (5 bases each). Germline CDR1 and CDR2: MGHRA and YSYEKL. Trimming left V 0 bases short and J 6 bases short, with 18 bases between. This CDR3 has 17 amino acids. CDR3 coding DNA: TGCGCCAGCAGCCAAGAGGAGGCAGGGAGTTTCGGCAATGAGCAGTTCTTC. The encoded protein is CASSQEEAGSFGNEQFF.

The chain's CDR3 is CASSQVSGGPENEQFF. Written as DNA, the CDR3 is TGCGCCAGCAGCCAAGTATCGGGAGGGCCGGAGAATGAGCAGTTCTTC. The genes are TRBV4-1 and TRBJ2-1; 8 nucleotides agree with TRBD2. From germline, CDR1 is MGHRA and CDR2 YSYEKL. CDR3 length: 16 residues. V was clipped by 1 base and J by 7 bases; unmatched bases: 9.

In its sample, this clone was seen once. The chain links TRBV7-2 to TRBJ2-2; D is uncertain. Per the germline V gene, CDR1 is SGHTA and CDR2 is FQGNSA. V shed 5 bases and J shed 3 bases, with 13 bases lying between them. The CDR3 length is 15 residues. CDR3 loop: CASSPLFWDTGELFF. The DNA for the CDR3 is TGTGCCAGCAGCCCGCTATTCTGGGACACCGGGGAGCTGTTTTTT. Drawing the rest from reference TRBV7-2 and TRBJ2-2, the complete variable domain is GAGVSQSPSNKVTEKGKDVELRCDPISGHTALYWYRQSLGQGLEFLIYFQGNSAPDKSGLPSDRFSAERTGGSVSTLTIQRTQQEDSAVYLCASSPLFWDTGELFFGEGSRLTVL.

The CDR3 region has the DNA TGCGCCAGCAGCTCCTACTACGAGCAGTACTTC. Protein product: CASSSYYEQYF. The rearrangement uses TRBV5-1 and TRBJ2-7; no clear D. From germline, CDR1 is SGHRS and CDR2 YFSETQ. The V and J ends lost 3 bases and 3 bases respectively, with 4 bases between them. This CDR3 contains 11 residues.

This chain links TRBV7-9 with TRBJ2-5; TRBD2 matches at 15 bases. Trimming at V came to 5 bases and at J to 5 bases, leaving 6 bases not matched to a gene. This CDR3 is built from 16 residues. CDR1 and CDR2 (germline): SEHNR, FQNEAQ (reference sequence). The CDR3 sequence: CASSPYGLAGGETQYF. CDR3 DNA sequence: TGTGCCAGCAGCCCTTACGGACTAGCGGGGGGGGAGACCCAGTACTTC.

V and J are TRBV28 and TRBJ2-1; weak D call: TRBD1 (7 bases). V was clipped by 7 bases and J by 8 bases, with 21 bases between them. Germline CDR1 MDHEN, CDR2 SYDVKM. The CDR3 length is 15 residues. The CDR3 loop is CASTYGDGRGDEQFF. CDR3 in DNA: TGTGCCAGCACATATGGGGATGGCAGGGGGGATGAGCAGTTCTTC.

The chain combines TRBV30 with TRBJ1-2, with a tentative D call TRBD1 (6 bases). The CDR3 extends over 16 amino acids. Germline-derived CDR1 and CDR2 are GTSNPN and SVGIG (reference sequence). Trimming took 7 bases from V and 8 from J, leaving 29 bases between them. The CDR3 region is CAFPKGQGNEFDGYTF. The CDR3 nucleotides are TGTGCCTTCCCGAAGGGGCAGGGGAACGAGTTTGACGGCTACACCTTC.

V gene TRBV19 combines with J gene TRBJ1-5; 8 bases are shared with TRBD1. The CDR3 length is 17 residues. CDR1 and CDR2 from the germline V gene are LNHDA and SQIVND (reference sequence). Trimming took 3 bases from V and 0 from J; bases not matched to a gene: 7. The CDR3 protein is CASSITRGLYSNQPQHF. As DNA, the CDR3 is TGTGCCAGTAGTATTACCAGGGGGCTATATAGCAATCAGCCCCAGCATTTT.